The 3 T cell receptor beta chains reported below all come from one sample, sequenced in a study of human T cells and chemical hapten exposure. The time point denotes: patch test 1, 2 weeks after DPC sensitization. Treatment: therapeutic diphenylcyclopropenone sensitization with weekly scalp DPC. TCRdb recomputed calls from the RACE reads with MiXCR, one row per CDR3 protein. The sample holds around 380,000 distinct CDR3 sequences, more than 4.5% seen once. Sequencing used whole blood, obtained in connection with sensitization to the hapten diphenylcyclopropenone (DPC). These TCRs come from a woman in her 50s with alopecia areata. Some clones in this sample may be carry-over from other donors' samples.

This clonotype has only a few counts. The CDR3 DNA reads TGTGCCAGCAGTGAAACAGGGGCCATTAACTATGGCTACACCTTC. Amino acid sequence: CASSETGAINYGYTF. This rearrangement joins TRBV2 to TRBJ1-2; 7 bases align to TRBD1. This CDR3 contains 15 residues. The germline V gene encodes CDR1 SNHLY and CDR2 FYNNEI. V trimming: 2 bases; J trimming: 1 base; junction bases outside the gene matches: 4. Complete variable domain (other parts from reference TRBV2 and TRBJ1-2): EPEVTQTPSHQVTQMGQEVILRCVPISNHLYFYWYRQILGQKVEFLVSFYNNEISEKSEIFDDQFSVERPDGSNFTLKIRSTKLEDSAMYFCASSETGAINYGYTFGSGTRLTVV.

This clonotype has just a few counts. The chain links TRBV5-6 to TRBJ1-2; D may be TRBD1 (6 bases). Germline-derived CDR1 and CDR2 are SGHDT and YYEEEE. V lost 4 bases, J lost 4 bases, and 20 bases lay in between. This CDR3 spans 16 amino acids. The CDR3 is CASSRVGGEELYGYTF. DNA for the CDR3: TGTGCCAGCAGCCGCGTCGGGGGCGAGGAACTCTATGGCTACACCTTC.

This clonotype was counted a few times. V gene TRBV20-1 combines with J gene TRBJ2-3; 9 bases are a match to TRBD2. The ends lost 3 bases at V and 4 bases at J; junction bases unmatched: 8. The CDR3 totals 15 residues. Germline CDR1 is DFQATT and CDR2 is SNEGSKA (reference sequence). CDR3 coding DNA: TGCAGTGCTAGGGGGCGACTAGCGGAGCCAGATACGCAGTATTTT. The encoded protein is CSARGRLAEPDTQYF.